These 15 T cell receptor beta chains came from one sample sequenced in a study of cytomegalovirus exposure and HLA in healthy donors. Researchers ran the PCR with 60 Vbeta and 13 Jbeta primers. TCRdb's copy holds only in-frame clones and misses some; the assay was immunoSEQ multiplex PCR. There are over 80,000 clones in the sample; about three quarters occur only once, and under 4.5% lies in the top ten. Sequences were obtained from PBMCs. Every receptor here comes from a man aged 35 to 55 in good health and CMV-seronegative.

The chain has TRBV5-6 and TRBJ2-5; TRBD2 matches at 11 bases. The germline V gene has CDR1 SGHDT and CDR2 YYEEEE. Trimming cost V 1 base and J 6 bases; bases outside gene matches: 8. CDR3 length equals 16 residues. Written as DNA, the CDR3 is TGTGCCAGCAGCTTGCTAGCGGGGGGCCGGTGGAAGACCCAGTACTTC. It translates to CASSLLAGGRWKTQYF.

This chain uses TRBV4-2 with TRBJ2-7; 12 nucleotides agree with TRBD1. The V gene end was trimmed by 1 base and the J gene end by 6 bases; junction bases not matched to a gene: 7. The CDR3 totals 16 residues. CDR1 and CDR2 (germline): LGHNA, YNFKEQ. CDR3 bases: TGTGCCAGCAGCCAAGGGAACACGGGACAGGGGGCCGAGCAGTACGTC. It encodes CASSQGNTGQGAEQYV.

CDR3 sequence (DNA): TGTGCCAGCAGCTTGTTTTATACAGGGCCGAAAAAACTGTTTTTT. This encodes CASSLFYTGPKKLFF. This sequence joins TRBV5-6 and TRBJ1-4; a weak D match, TRBD1 (6 bases). The CDR3 length is 15 residues. Germline V CDR1 and CDR2: SGHDT, YYEEEE. V lost 1 base to trimming and J lost 9 bases, with 16 bases between them.

This clone was counted a few times. The chain couples TRBV2 to TRBJ1-6; 11 positions match TRBD1. V was pared by 6 bases and J by 0 bases, with 10 bases of the junction left unmatched. Germline V lookup: CDR1 SNHLY, CDR2 FYNNEI. This CDR3 has 19 amino acids. CDR3 protein: CASRPGWTGGDSYNSPLHF. CDR3 nucleotide sequence: TGTGCCAGCAGGCCCGGGTGGACAGGGGGCGACTCCTATAATTCACCCCTCCACTTT.

This clone turned up a few times. The CDR3 nucleotides read TGTGCCAGCAGCTTCAGGGTGACTAATGAAAAACTGTTTTTT. It encodes CASSFRVTNEKLFF. The chain links TRBV7-2 to TRBJ1-4; D might be TRBD1 (5 bases). Trimming stripped 3 bases from V and 2 bases from J, with 7 bases between. From germline, CDR1 is SGHTA and CDR2 FQGNSA. This CDR3 spans 14 amino acids.

The V call is TRBV15, the J call TRBJ1-1; possible D gene TRBD1, 5 bases. Trimming cost V 3 bases and J 8 bases, with 16 bases left between them. CDR1 LNHNV and CDR2 YYDKDF come from the germline V gene (reference sequence). There are 14 residues in the CDR3. The CDR3 region is CATSSSRDSGEAFF. The CDR3 DNA is TGTGCCACCAGCAGTTCACGGGACTCAGGGGAAGCTTTCTTT. Full variable domain (missing parts from reference TRBV15 and TRBJ1-1): DAMVIQNPRYQVTQFGKPVTLSCSQTLNHNVMYWYQQKSSQAPKLLFHYYDKDFNNEADTPDNFQSRRPNTSFCFLDIRSPGLGDTAMYLCATSSSRDSGEAFFGQGTRLTVV.

The chain joins TRBV14 to TRBJ1-6; 7 bases map to TRBD1. The length of the CDR3 is 13 residues. Germline CDR1 SGHDN, CDR2 FVKESK. V dropped 5 bases and J dropped 10; count of bases not matched to a gene: 5. CDR3 nucleotide sequence: TGTGCCAGCAGCTGGGACAGTGGATCACCCCTCCACTTT. This encodes CASSWDSGSPLHF.

V and J are TRBV5-1 and TRBJ1-1; D remains unclear. The CDR3 is 14 residues long. V was clipped by 2 bases and J by 1 base, with 9 bases between them. Germline CDR1 and CDR2: SGHRS and YFSETQ. The CDR3 spells CASSFGPGNTEAFF. As DNA, the CDR3 is TGCGCCAGCAGCTTTGGCCCAGGGAACACTGAAGCTTTCTTT.

The chain couples TRBV29-1 to TRBJ2-4; TRBD1 aligns across 8 bases. J gave up 0 bases and V 5 bases, and 12 bases lay outside the gene matches. Germline CDR1 is SQVTM and CDR2 is ANQGSEA. The CDR3 loop spans 17 amino acids. As DNA, the CDR3 is TGCAGCGTTACTGACAGGGGCCAAGCGTCAGCCAAAAACATTCAGTACTTC. Translating gives CSVTDRGQASAKNIQYF.

The chain employs TRBV10-3 and TRBJ1-2, with D maybe TRBD1 (6 bases). V lost 5 bases and J 0 bases, leaving 10 bases between the germline ends. The CDR3 is 14 residues long. Germline CDR1 reads ENHRY; CDR2 reads SYGVKD. The chain's CDR3 is CAISSRGSNYGYTF. As DNA, the CDR3 is TGTGCCATCAGTAGCAGGGGTTCTAACTATGGCTACACCTTC.

This chain connects TRBV25-1 to TRBJ2-5; 8 bases are a match to TRBD2. Trimming at V came to 6 bases and at J to 8 bases, leaving 5 bases not matched to a gene. CDR1 MGHDK and CDR2 SYGVNS come from the germline V gene. The CDR3 extends over 12 amino acids. The CDR3 loop reads CASRGGGRTQYF. CDR3 DNA: TGTGCCAGCAGGGGCGGGGGGAGAACCCAGTACTTC.

The chain joins TRBV10-3 to TRBJ2-7; D is unresolved. This CDR3 comprises 12 residues. Germline V lookup: CDR1 ENHRY, CDR2 SYGVKD. V was shortened by 0 bases and J by 9 bases, with 9 bases between the two germline ends. CDR3 residues: CAISESRRVQYF. Written as DNA, the CDR3 is TGTGCCATCAGTGAGTCACGAAGAGTGCAGTACTTC.

J is TRBJ2-5 and V is TRBV7-2; 8 bases are a match to TRBD1. The germline gives CDR1 SGHTA, CDR2 FQGNSA. CDR3 length: 15 amino acids. V dropped 5 bases and J dropped 2; count of bases not matched to a gene: 7. The CDR3 sequence: CASSTPDRAQETQYF. The DNA for the CDR3 is TGTGCCAGCAGCACCCCGGACAGGGCGCAAGAGACCCAGTACTTC. Looking up the rest from reference TRBV7-2 and TRBJ2-5 gives the full variable domain: GAGVSQSPSNKVTEKGKDVELRCDPISGHTALYWYRQSLGQGLEFLIYFQGNSAPDKSGLPSDRFSAERTGGSVSTLTIQRTQQEDSAVYLCASSTPDRAQETQYFGPGTRLLVL.

This clone was observed once. CDR3 nucleotides: TGTGCCAGCAGCTTCTTGGGGGGAGGGGAGACCCAGTACTTC. It yields the protein CASSFLGGGETQYF. The chain is built from TRBV5-4 and TRBJ2-5, with 7 positions matching TRBD2. This CDR3 has 14 amino acids. Trimming cost V 2 bases and J 5 bases; bases outside gene matches: 6. Germline CDR1 is SGHNT and CDR2 is YYREEE (reference sequence).

The chain is built from TRBV7-2 and TRBJ2-1, with 9 nucleotides matching TRBD1. CDR3 size: 16 residues. Trimming took 1 base from V and 2 from J; bases not matched to a gene: 3. Per germline, CDR1 SGHTA and CDR2 FQGNSA. As DNA, the CDR3 is TGTGCCAGCAGCTTAGGGACAGGGGTCCCCTACAATGAGCAGTTCTTC. Protein: CASSLGTGVPYNEQFF.